Listed below are T cell receptor beta chains from one sample, sequenced in a study of T-cell memory formation after mild COVID-19. From the 5' RACE reads, TCRdb called clonotypes with MiXCR, one entry per CDR3 protein. The table shows about 400,000 distinct CDR3 sequences, with 20% to 30% occurring only once. Sample: PBMCs or a T cell subset sorted from them (not recorded which). The receptor set was obtained from an adult woman who had mild COVID-19 (a few samples of this study predate the infection). Cell type and time point are not known. Each CDR3 is given with its conserved first and last residue. The order of the fields is clone size, V gene, J gene, D gene, CDR3 protein, CDR3 DNA. A D gene is named only where the DNA matches it firmly. Size is omitted from some rows. Given values are once, few, many or a class for expanded clones.

clone size: few; V gene: TRBV25-1; J gene: TRBJ2-7; D gene: -; CDR3 protein: CASTLGKGSYEQYF; CDR3 DNA: TGTGCCAGCACCCTAGGGAAGGGTTCCTACGAGCAGTACTTC
clone size: -; V gene: TRBV24-1; J gene: TRBJ1-2; D gene: -; CDR3 protein: CATSTGHPSYGYTF; CDR3 DNA: TGTGCCACCAGCACGGGACACCCTTCCTATGGCTACACCTTC
clone size: -; V gene: TRBV5-6; J gene: TRBJ2-4; D gene: -; CDR3 protein: CASSFRGIQYF; CDR3 DNA: TGTGCCAGCAGTTTTAGGGGCATTCAGTACTTC
clone size: few; V gene: TRBV29-1; J gene: TRBJ2-1; D gene: TRBD2; CDR3 protein: CSVEDRRTSGTKQFF; CDR3 DNA: TGCAGCGTTGAAGATCGCAGGACTAGCGGGACCAAGCAGTTCTTC
clone size: few; V gene: TRBV11-2; J gene: TRBJ2-6; D gene: -; CDR3 protein: CASSLNRLSSGANVLTF; CDR3 DNA: TGTGCCAGCAGCTTGAACAGGTTAAGCTCTGGGGCCAACGTCCTGACTTTC
clone size: -; V gene: TRBV15; J gene: TRBJ1-5; D gene: -; CDR3 protein: CATSLLTAGHSNQPQHF; CDR3 DNA: TGTGCCACCAGCCTCCTTACTGCAGGCCATAGCAATCAGCCCCAGCATTTT
clone size: -; V gene: TRBV5-1; J gene: TRBJ2-1; D gene: -; CDR3 protein: CASSFPGVGEQFF; CDR3 DNA: TGCGCCAGCAGCTTCCCAGGGGTTGGCGAGCAGTTCTTC
clone size: few; V gene: TRBV11-2; J gene: TRBJ2-7; D gene: -; CDR3 protein: CASSLDPPGSAEQYF; CDR3 DNA: TGTGCCAGCAGCTTAGATCCCCCAGGTTCGGCCGAGCAGTACTTC
clone size: -; V gene: TRBV24-1; J gene: TRBJ2-1; D gene: TRBD1; CDR3 protein: CATSGLHTGGEYNEQFF; CDR3 DNA: TGTGCCACCAGTGGCCTCCACACAGGGGGCGAATACAATGAGCAGTTCTTC
clone size: -; V gene: TRBV7-3; J gene: TRBJ2-3; D gene: TRBD2; CDR3 protein: CASSLRGTSKVGTDTQYF; CDR3 DNA: TGTGCCAGCAGCTTAAGGGGGACTAGCAAGGTCGGCACAGATACGCAGTATTTT
clone size: -; V gene: TRBV18; J gene: TRBJ1-5; D gene: TRBD1; CDR3 protein: CASSHGQGDNQPQHF; CDR3 DNA: TGTGCCAGCTCACACGGACAGGGTGACAATCAGCCCCAGCATTTT
clone size: -; V gene: TRBV12-3/TRBV12-4; J gene: TRBJ2-5; D gene: -; CDR3 protein: CASSQTGFLGTQYF; CDR3 DNA: TGTGCCAGCAGCCAAACAGGGTTTTTAGGGACCCAGTACTTC
clone size: -; V gene: TRBV6-6; J gene: TRBJ2-7; D gene: TRBD1; CDR3 protein: CASSYTGTGQGEQYF; CDR3 DNA: TGTGCCAGCAGTTACACGGGGACAGGGCAAGGGGAGCAGTACTTC
clone size: few; V gene: TRBV12-3/TRBV12-4; J gene: TRBJ2-4; D gene: TRBD2; CDR3 protein: CASSAAGGVDIQYF; CDR3 DNA: TGTGCCAGCAGTGCAGCGGGAGGGGTTGACATTCAGTACTTC
clone size: -; V gene: TRBV29-1; J gene: TRBJ1-1; D gene: -; CDR3 protein: CSVEDFQEGPLGSTEAFF; CDR3 DNA: TGCAGCGTTGAAGATTTCCAAGAAGGACCCCTAGGGAGCACTGAAGCTTTCTTT
clone size: -; V gene: TRBV5-1; J gene: TRBJ2-3; D gene: TRBD2; CDR3 protein: CASSGGLAGIQDTQYF; CDR3 DNA: TGCGCCAGCAGCGGGGGACTAGCGGGAATTCAAGATACGCAGTATTTT
clone size: few; V gene: TRBV5-1; J gene: TRBJ2-6; D gene: -; CDR3 protein: CASSLEGPRGAPGANVLTF; CDR3 DNA: TGCGCCAGCAGCTTGGAGGGGCCTAGGGGGGCGCCTGGGGCCAACGTCCTGACTTTC
clone size: -; V gene: TRBV5-1; J gene: TRBJ2-7; D gene: TRBD2; CDR3 protein: CASSSTSPEQYF; CDR3 DNA: TGCGCCAGCAGCTCGACTAGCCCCGAGCAGTACTTC
clone size: few; V gene: TRBV5-5; J gene: TRBJ1-1; D gene: TRBD1; CDR3 protein: CASSSGQGGGTEAFF; CDR3 DNA: TGTGCCAGCAGCTCCGGACAGGGAGGAGGGACTGAAGCTTTCTTT
clone size: -; V gene: TRBV7-9; J gene: TRBJ1-4; D gene: TRBD1; CDR3 protein: CASSPLRGTGGEKLFF; CDR3 DNA: TGTGCCAGCAGCCCTCTCCGCGGGACAGGAGGCGAAAAACTGTTTTTT
clone size: few; V gene: TRBV7-2; J gene: TRBJ2-5; D gene: -; CDR3 protein: CASSPVLTQETQYF; CDR3 DNA: TGTGCCAGCAGCCCGGTCTTGACCCAAGAGACCCAGTACTTC
clone size: -; V gene: TRBV6-5; J gene: TRBJ1-1; D gene: -; CDR3 protein: CASSYWGGTEAFF; CDR3 DNA: TGTGCCAGCAGTTATTGGGGGGGCACTGAAGCTTTCTTT
clone size: few; V gene: TRBV9; J gene: TRBJ2-4; D gene: TRBD1; CDR3 protein: CASSATISTGLGNIQYF; CDR3 DNA: TGTGCCAGCAGCGCTACGATTTCGACAGGGTTGGGCAACATTCAGTACTTC
clone size: -; V gene: TRBV29-1; J gene: TRBJ1-1; D gene: -; CDR3 protein: CSVLRDGNTEAFF; CDR3 DNA: TGCAGCGTCCTCCGGGACGGGAACACTGAAGCTTTCTTT
clone size: few; V gene: TRBV12-3/TRBV12-4; J gene: TRBJ1-3; D gene: -; CDR3 protein: CASVLNSGNTIYF; CDR3 DNA: TGTGCCAGCGTACTGAACTCTGGAAACACCATATATTTT
clone size: -; V gene: TRBV14; J gene: TRBJ2-1; D gene: -; CDR3 protein: CASSQGDPNEQFF; CDR3 DNA: TGTGCCAGCAGCCAAGGAGATCCCAATGAGCAGTTCTTC
clone size: -; V gene: TRBV21-1; J gene: TRBJ2-1; D gene: -; CDR3 protein: CARGHRRFF; CDR3 DNA: TGTGCCAGAGGCCATCGGCGGTTCTTC
clone size: -; V gene: TRBV9; J gene: TRBJ2-1; D gene: -; CDR3 protein: CASSVVQSSYNEQFF; CDR3 DNA: TGTGCCAGCAGCGTAGTTCAGAGCTCCTACAATGAGCAGTTCTTC
clone size: few; V gene: TRBV7-9; J gene: TRBJ2-3; D gene: -; CDR3 protein: CASRAGLRADTQYF; CDR3 DNA: TGTGCCAGCAGGGCCGGACTTAGGGCAGATACGCAGTATTTT
clone size: -; V gene: TRBV20-1; J gene: TRBJ2-7; D gene: -; CDR3 protein: CSARDPPSDEQYF; CDR3 DNA: TGCAGTGCTAGAGACCCCCCCTCCGACGAGCAGTACTTC
clone size: -; V gene: TRBV7-9; J gene: TRBJ1-2; D gene: -; CDR3 protein: CASIRSQGGYTF; CDR3 DNA: TGTGCCAGCATTAGGAGTCAGGGCGGCTACACCTTC
clone size: few; V gene: TRBV7-8; J gene: TRBJ2-7; D gene: -; CDR3 protein: CASSLARQGIYEQYF; CDR3 DNA: TGTGCCAGCAGCTTAGCGCGCCAGGGCATCTACGAGCAGTACTTC
clone size: few; V gene: TRBV7-9; J gene: TRBJ2-3; D gene: TRBD2; CDR3 protein: CASSSGGSGRAADTQYF; CDR3 DNA: TGTGCCAGCAGCTCCGGGGGTAGCGGGAGGGCCGCAGATACGCAGTATTTT
clone size: few; V gene: TRBV6-7; J gene: TRBJ2-2; D gene: -; CDR3 protein: CASSYPFTGELFF; CDR3 DNA: TGTGCCAGCAGTTACCCATTTACCGGGGAGCTGTTTTTT
clone size: -; V gene: TRBV29-1; J gene: TRBJ1-1; D gene: TRBD1; CDR3 protein: CSGRGGLVTEAFF; CDR3 DNA: TGCAGCGGCAGGGGGGGGTTAGTAACTGAAGCTTTCTTT
clone size: -; V gene: TRBV5-4; J gene: TRBJ2-7; D gene: -; CDR3 protein: CASSSYRVPYEQYF; CDR3 DNA: TGTGCCAGCAGCTCTTACAGGGTTCCCTACGAGCAGTACTTC
clone size: -; V gene: TRBV6-5; J gene: TRBJ2-4; D gene: -; CDR3 protein: CASSDQGVAKNIQYF; CDR3 DNA: TGTGCCAGCAGCGATCAGGGAGTAGCCAAAAACATTCAGTACTTC
clone size: -; V gene: TRBV24-1; J gene: TRBJ2-7; D gene: -; CDR3 protein: CATSDLRLASTYEQYF; CDR3 DNA: TGTGCCACCAGTGATTTGCGCCTAGCATCAACCTACGAGCAGTACTTC
clone size: few; V gene: TRBV24-1; J gene: TRBJ2-1; D gene: TRBD2; CDR3 protein: CATSEARGRRNNEQFF; CDR3 DNA: TGTGCCACCAGTGAGGCCCGCGGGAGGAGAAACAATGAGCAGTTCTTC
clone size: few; V gene: TRBV29-1; J gene: TRBJ2-7; D gene: TRBD2; CDR3 protein: CSVVLAPSSYEQYF; CDR3 DNA: TGCAGCGTGGTACTAGCGCCTAGCTCCTACGAGCAGTACTTC
clone size: -; V gene: TRBV24-1; J gene: TRBJ2-3; D gene: TRBD1; CDR3 protein: CATRPRDSSTDTQYF; CDR3 DNA: TGTGCCACCAGACCTCGGGACAGTAGCACAGATACGCAGTATTTT
clone size: few; V gene: TRBV20-1; J gene: TRBJ2-3; D gene: TRBD2; CDR3 protein: CSARGTSGRLADTQYF; CDR3 DNA: TGCAGTGCTAGAGGAACTAGCGGGAGATTGGCAGATACGCAGTATTTT
clone size: -; V gene: TRBV6-5; J gene: TRBJ2-6; D gene: -; CDR3 protein: CASSYVSDPHSGANVLTF; CDR3 DNA: TGTGCCAGCAGTTATGTTTCAGACCCCCACTCTGGGGCCAACGTCCTGACTTTC
clone size: -; V gene: TRBV12-3/TRBV12-4; J gene: TRBJ1-4; D gene: -; CDR3 protein: CASSKRQPGQEGKLFF; CDR3 DNA: TGTGCCAGCAGCAAGCGGCAGCCAGGGCAGGAAGGAAAACTGTTTTTT
clone size: few; V gene: TRBV15; J gene: TRBJ1-1; D gene: TRBD1; CDR3 protein: CATSPDPGTANTEAFF; CDR3 DNA: TGTGCCACCAGCCCCGACCCCGGGACAGCAAACACTGAAGCTTTCTTT
clone size: -; V gene: TRBV2; J gene: TRBJ2-7; D gene: -; CDR3 protein: CASNTGPSYEQYF; CDR3 DNA: TGTGCCAGCAACACAGGACCCTCCTACGAGCAGTACTTC
clone size: -; V gene: TRBV7-2; J gene: TRBJ2-7; D gene: TRBD1; CDR3 protein: CASSPGQGRRYEQYF; CDR3 DNA: TGTGCCAGCAGCCCCGGACAGGGTAGAAGGTACGAGCAGTACTTC
clone size: few; V gene: TRBV11-1; J gene: TRBJ1-1; D gene: -; CDR3 protein: CASGTEAFF; CDR3 DNA: TGTGCCAGCGGCACTGAAGCTTTCTTT
clone size: -; V gene: TRBV12-3/TRBV12-4; J gene: TRBJ2-5; D gene: TRBD2; CDR3 protein: CASSGLVSKTQYF; CDR3 DNA: TGTGCCAGCAGCGGACTAGTCTCAAAGACCCAGTACTTC
clone size: -; V gene: TRBV6-1; J gene: TRBJ1-1; D gene: -; CDR3 protein: CAARPLNTEAFF; CDR3 DNA: TGTGCCGCCCGGCCCTTGAACACTGAAGCTTTCTTT
clone size: few; V gene: TRBV20-1; J gene: TRBJ2-5; D gene: TRBD2; CDR3 protein: CSARSGGRMSGGPSETQYF; CDR3 DNA: TGCAGTGCTAGAAGCGGGGGACGGATGAGCGGGGGACCGTCAGAGACCCAGTACTTC
clone size: few; V gene: TRBV7-9; J gene: TRBJ1-1; D gene: -; CDR3 protein: CASSLRGSGMNTEAFF; CDR3 DNA: TGTGCCAGCAGCTTACGGGGCTCTGGCATGAACACTGAAGCTTTCTTT
clone size: -; V gene: TRBV27; J gene: TRBJ2-4; D gene: -; CDR3 protein: CASKLRGGVGGNIQYF; CDR3 DNA: TGTGCCAGCAAATTGCGAGGGGGGGTCGGCGGGAACATTCAGTACTTC